This T cell receptor (beta chain) was identified during a study of blood T cell repertoires in COVID-19. Turning to the study itself: Samples taken during acute and convalescent COVID-19 were collected in the United States, Italy and Spain. In each case, the material was cDNA or gDNA derived from T cells, B-cell-depleted T cells, or PBMCs.

The CDR3 has 14 amino acids. The V segment lost 4 bases and the J segment 5 bases; nucleotides outside the gene matches: 6. Germline V gives CDR1 ENHRY, CDR2 SYGVKD. Original methodology: How many nucleated cells were present was estimated from reference gene primer amplification. Produced via immunoSEQ multiplex PCR; TCRdb's table is partial and in-frame only. The DNA gave D and trimming, while V, J and clone size come from that table. The data hold over 100,000 clones, with roughly 88% observed a single time. This clonotype was obtained from a man aged 50-59 years with acute or convalescent COVID-19. The source material was peripheral blood. This rearrangement joins TRBV10-3 to TRBJ1-2; 8 positions agree with TRBD1. The CDR3 coding sequence is TGTGCCATCAGTGGCGGACAGGGTCTATATGGCTACACCTTC. This encodes CAISGGQGLYGYTF.